Below, one TCR beta chain is given with its context. Its specific antigen is unknown. No base quality information exists; no much larger clone differs at one position. Preparation of the library involved the immunoSEQ multiplex PCR assay. For the multiplex PCR, a mixture combining 60 forward primers for TCR Vbeta segments and 13 reverse primers for TCR Jbeta segments was used. The CDR3 region of rearranged TCR beta genes was amplified from genomic DNA with a multiplex PCR assay. The Illumina HiSeq System was used to sequence the amplified TCR beta libraries as 87-base-pair reads. In the original analysis: Across the 700 or so repertoires, a later analysis counted 75 million to 90 million unique TCR beta chains, roughly 11 million of which were shared by at least two donors. Raw reads were error-corrected and collapsed into unique sequences with a nearest-neighbor algorithm that merged closely related sequences to remove PCR and sequencing errors. Alignment of CDR3 sequences to IMGT reference sequences was used to assign V, D and J gene segments. For a sequence to be retained, a match of at least six nucleotides was required to both a V gene segment and a J gene segment. A rearrangement was called productive if the CDR3 had no stop codons and remained in frame with V and J, and every other rearrangement was called non-productive. Following IMGT convention, CDR3 was defined as the stretch from the second conserved V-encoded cysteine up to the conserved J-encoded phenylalanine. Sequences without an unambiguous match to a single V gene segment were excluded from the earlier analysis of over 500 of the donors. An earlier analysis of fewer than 750 of the donors classified V segments as functional when productive rearrangements were above 56.7% and as segregating when the standard deviation between donors was above 5%. A statistical classification framework was built for diagnosing cytomegalovirus status from the catalog of TCR beta chain sequences. V and J gene assignment, in a later analysis, came from comparing TCR nucleotide sequences with IMGT/GENE-DB human TR gene sequences. In a later analysis, CDR3 sequences and most-parsimonious VDJ recombination scenarios were assigned using the TCRdist pipeline. In a later analysis, every TCR beta chain was defined by the combination of its CDR3 amino acid sequence and its V-gene family, and reads without a unique V-gene family were dropped. As a way to deal with suspected cross-contamination and a sequencing artifact, a later analysis dropped 592 nucleotide sequences that were highly shared and had low generation probability. In a later analysis, a clonal expansion index for each public chain was calculated from normalized within-repertoire ranks of inferred template counts. Generation probabilities in a later analysis came from a VDJ recombination model fitted to out-of-frame rearrangements, and those results were checked against IGoR. A later analysis scored TCR-TCR, TCR-HLA and TCR-CMV co-occurrence with hypergeometric tests, applying a repertoire-size bias correction to TCR pairs. In a later analysis, false discovery rates were estimated by permuting HLA or CMV assignments 20 times. A later analysis grouped co-occurring TCRs with DBSCAN, adding TCRdist sequence similarity when clustering within HLA-allele-positive subsets. For co-occurrence clustering, repertoires with fewer than 30,000 or more than 120,000 public chains were excluded, along with 5 or 6 repertoires with anomalous nucleotide sharing. TCRdb carries this immuneACCESS record with in-frame sequences only. Its versions omit some clonotypes, under half of them owing to an unresolved V gene in the studies checked, with the rest unexplained. Clone size and the V and J calls come from that table; the DNA yielded D and trimming. The sample table contains under 200,000 clones; only one count was recorded for about 13% of them. 7.8% of the sample lies in the top ten.

CDR1 and CDR2 are drawn from the germline V gene (reference sequence): LNHDA, SQIVND. The CDR3 runs 17 residues from the cysteine to the phenylalanine. Only the CDR3 region is kept as DNA, spanning 51 bases read in frame from base 1. Trimming removed 3 bases from V and 2 bases from J; the gene matches leave 8 bases unexplained. These data come from a study of cytomegalovirus exposure and HLA in healthy donors (dated by TCRdb to about 2017). Regarding the study in general: According to an earlier analysis of around 600 of the donors, about 179 million T cells yielded approximately 120 million unique TCR beta sequences and 250 to 350 Gb of sequence data. An early release covering roughly 600 HLA-typed donors comprised approximately 290 gigabases of sequencing data and some 79 million unique TCR sequences. The number of donors typed differed by locus, with roughly 629-640 for A, B, C, DRB1 and DQB1, roughly 520 for DQA1, approximately 570 for DPA1, and some 470 for DPB1. Of the roughly 400 genotyped donors, approximately 80% fell in the genetic ancestry cluster associated with self-reported Caucasian donors. Every discovery cohort repertoire had been produced on one sequencing platform. An earlier analysis of a few hundred of the donors applied high-throughput TCR beta sequencing to assess whether each TCR beta V gene segment acted as functional or pseudogenic. To study patterns of TCR occurrence, a later analysis re-analyzed previously published TCR beta repertoires from around 700 donors and added high-resolution HLA genotyping. High-throughput TCR immunosequencing, statistical association of individual TCRs with disease status, and machine learning were combined to predict cytomegalovirus infection status. A handful of DR-DQ haplotypes were handled as single units for association and clustering because linkage in the cohort was strong. A separate validation cohort of 100 to 150 different subjects was used in addition to the approximately 700-subject first cohort. The later analysis used no new phenotypic data to find candidate immune exposures, relying instead on TCR beta sequences and their occurrence across donors. Among around 400 genotyped donors of the cohort, an average of around 220,000 unique TCR beta nucleotide sequences was sequenced per donor, of which about 19% were non-productive. The study aimed to test whether cataloging public T cell receptors could reveal signatures of past pathogen exposure. HLA typing covered class I and class II loci at four-digit resolution. The T cell repertoires of several hundred subjects were profiled by immunosequencing and related to cytomegalovirus serostatus. In a later genetic analysis, genome-wide SNP genotypes for about 55% of the roughly 700 donors were used, and that subset was treated as a discovery cohort. Donor age, sex, ethnicity and CMV serostatus were collected together with the repertoire data. General conclusions and limits of the study: Cytomegalovirus status was reported to be diagnosed by the classifier with high specificity and sensitivity in both the original and validation cohorts. V-gene and J-gene trimming of TCR beta chains was associated with a missense DCLRE1C variant in a later genetic analysis, and the association was replicated in an independent cohort. A later analysis found that TCR association rates varied across HLA loci, with DRB1 alleles showing the most associated TCRs and HLA-C alleles the fewest. In vitro tests confirmed that a few of the cytomegalovirus-associated TCR beta chains recognize cytomegalovirus antigens. Because the 87-base-pair reads could not distinguish some IMGT-functional V segments, including TRBV6-2 and TRBV6-3, those segments were excluded. At a false discovery rate of 0.05, a later analysis linked about 16,000 TCR beta sequences to specific HLA alleles. Most TCR sequences were seen in very few donors, while some public TCRs were found in many individuals. In a later genetic analysis, fewer N-insertions in productive TCRs were reported among donors in an Asian-associated ancestry cluster than the approximately 630-donor mean. The sequencing pipeline was judged likely to have produced a cluster of highly shared sequence variants as a technical artifact. A further reported finding was that TCR beta sequences accurately predicted the HLA-A and HLA-B alleles for most subjects in the first cohort. The authors suggested that the approach could potentially be extended to other disease states and immunological phenotypes. Seventeen rarely observed V segments, including chromosome 9 orphons, were excluded from the earlier analysis of 550 to 700 of the donors because counts were too low. Because HLA typing was missing for some donors at each locus, association tests included only the typed subset. In an earlier analysis of some 500 of the donors, most TCR beta V segments appeared in productive rearrangements about 87% or about 30% of the time, broadly matching IMGT annotations. The study gave a list of 150 to 200 TCR beta chains associated with cytomegalovirus. In a later analysis, HLA-associated TCR beta chains were found to be more clonally expanded and to have lower generation probabilities than equally common non-associated chains. A later analysis reported that several top co-occurrence clusters appeared linked to parvovirus B19, influenza, CMV and Epstein-Barr virus. According to a later analysis, most CMV-associated TCR beta chains appeared to be HLA-restricted, and the HLA associations seemed to be driven largely by CMV exposure. When HLA alleles, especially DR and DQ, strongly co-occurred, TCR associations were difficult to assign to individual alleles. For the cohort, immune exposure information was limited to CMV serostatus. The cohort was sequenced for TCR beta chains only, and without alpha or paired-chain data the features that could be detected were limited. The presence/absence analyses assumed that sequencing depth was roughly uniform across donors, and that assumption may not be true. Correlated functional status among segregating V segments might reflect linkage disequilibrium, but an unknown experimental factor could not be ruled out.

The cohort was made up of under 800 healthy bone marrow donors. All cohort members were sampled while nominally healthy, although unrecorded immune exposures were likely present. The donor tested CMV seropositive and was one of the 289 seropositive cohort members. A peripheral blood sample was collected from each donor, and TCR beta sequencing was performed on peripheral blood mononuclear cells. Genomic DNA extraction from the blood cell samples was performed with the Qiagen DNeasy Blood Extraction Kit. The sequence was obtained from a man aged 45-60 years in good health and CMV-seropositive. The V gene is TRBV19 and the J gene is TRBJ1-5, with TRBD1 identical over 9 junction bases. The specimen sequenced was PBMCs. The sequence in DNA is TGTGCCAGTAGTATTCAACAGGGGGCTGTGGGCAATCAGCCCCAGCATTTT. This yields the protein CASSIQQGAVGNQPQHF. With all but the CDR3 taken from the reference TRBV19 and TRBJ1-5 genes, the full variable domain is: DGGITQSPKYLFRKEGQNVTLSCEQNLNHDAMYWYRQDPGQGLRLIYYSQIVNDFQKGDIAEGYSVSREKKESFPLTVTSAQKNPTAFYLCASSIQQGAVGNQPQHFGDGTRLSIL.